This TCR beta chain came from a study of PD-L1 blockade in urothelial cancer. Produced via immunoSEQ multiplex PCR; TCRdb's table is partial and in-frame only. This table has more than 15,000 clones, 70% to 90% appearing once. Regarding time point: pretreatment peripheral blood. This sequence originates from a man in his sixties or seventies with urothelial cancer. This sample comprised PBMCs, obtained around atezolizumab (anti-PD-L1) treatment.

CDR3: CASSQDTGTPNQPQHF. The CDR3 DNA sequence: TGCGCCAGCAGCCAAGACACCGGGACACCCAATCAGCCCCAGCATTTT. The V call is TRBV4-1, the J call TRBJ1-5; maybe TRBD1 (6 bases). This CDR3 region has 16 residues. Germline lookup yields CDR1 MGHRA and CDR2 YSYEKL. Trimming stripped 0 bases from V and 3 bases from J, with 12 bases between.